This section outlines one TCR beta chain sequence together with its context. Its antigen is not identified. Trimming pared 0 bases from V and 2 bases from J, leaving 15 bases between. This CDR3 has 16 amino acids. The germline gives CDR1 SGHRS, CDR2 YFSETQ. This entry belongs to a study of cytomegalovirus exposure and HLA in healthy donors. General study findings and limits: A few of the chains that were CMV-associated were confirmed in vitro to be specific for CMV antigens.

In the PCR, 60 Vbeta and 13 Jbeta primers were used. The table came from immunoSEQ multiplex PCR; TCRdb's copy has only in-frame clones and leaves some out. The sample has more than 150,000 clones, over 80% seen once. This receptor was obtained from a woman aged 18 to 35 in good health and CMV-seronegative. J is TRBJ2-7 and V is TRBV5-1; maybe TRBD1 (6 bases). Input material: PBMCs. CDR3 in amino acids: CASSLARQEATYEQYF. CDR3 bases: TGCGCCAGCAGCTTGGCGAGACAGGAGGCCACCTACGAGCAGTACTTC.